This T cell receptor beta chain was found in a study of shared clonotypes between healthy human individuals. Across the study: The donor pool was made up of two women and a few men aged 18 to 49.

Evenly divided among several immunoSEQ plates was the genomic DNA of each subset. Generated by immunoSEQ multiplex PCR, the TCRdb table keeps only in-frame clones and is missing some. Counted here are some 2 million clones, about 94% occurring once; the ten biggest clones make up approximately 1.2%. Of note for this clone: Its cognate antigen is unknown.

CD45RO-negative cells were positively selected for CCR7, leaving out terminally differentiated effector memory CD45RA+ cells. Findings of the study overall: Among donors, the sharing of clonotypes was expected to be influenced by sequencing depth. Generation probability values for non-shared clonotypes were lower than those for clonotypes shared by all four donors.

CDR3 length: 13 residues. Germline loops: CDR1 MNHEY, CDR2 SMNVEV (reference sequence). V shed 8 bases and J 4 bases; nucleotides not matched to a gene: 7. The specimen was naive CD8+ T cells sorted from blood. The sequence came from a man in his late teens or twenties in good health. The gene calls are TRBV27 and TRBJ1-2, with 7 bases matching TRBD1. Here the CDR3 reads CASSETGAYGYTF. For the CDR3, the DNA is TGTGCCAGCTCTGAAACAGGGGCCTATGGCTACACCTTC.